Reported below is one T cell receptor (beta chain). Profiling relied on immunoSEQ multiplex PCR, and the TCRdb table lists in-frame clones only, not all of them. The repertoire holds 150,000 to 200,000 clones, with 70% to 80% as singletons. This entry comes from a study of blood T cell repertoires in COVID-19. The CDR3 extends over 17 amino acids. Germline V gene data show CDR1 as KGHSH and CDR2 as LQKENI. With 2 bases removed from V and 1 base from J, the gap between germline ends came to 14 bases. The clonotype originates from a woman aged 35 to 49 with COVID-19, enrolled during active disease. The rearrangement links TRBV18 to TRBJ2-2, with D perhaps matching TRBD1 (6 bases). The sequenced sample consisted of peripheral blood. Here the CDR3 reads CASSPIFGTLNTGELFF. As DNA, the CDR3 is TGTGCCAGCTCACCAATATTCGGGACACTGAACACCGGGGAGCTGTTTTTT.